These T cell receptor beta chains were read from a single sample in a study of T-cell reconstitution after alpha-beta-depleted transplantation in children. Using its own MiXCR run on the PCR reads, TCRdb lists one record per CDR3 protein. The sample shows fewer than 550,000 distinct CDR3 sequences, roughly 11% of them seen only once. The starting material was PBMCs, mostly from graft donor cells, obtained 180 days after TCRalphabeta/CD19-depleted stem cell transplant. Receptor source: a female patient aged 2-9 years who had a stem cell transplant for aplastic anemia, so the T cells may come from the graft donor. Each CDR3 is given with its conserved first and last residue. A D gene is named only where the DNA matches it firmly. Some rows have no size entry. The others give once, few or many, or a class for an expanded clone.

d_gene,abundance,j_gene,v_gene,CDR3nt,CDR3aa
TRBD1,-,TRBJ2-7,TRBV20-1,TGCAGTCTACAGCAGCCAGGGGGAAGCTACGAGCAGTACTTC,CSLQQPGGSYEQYF
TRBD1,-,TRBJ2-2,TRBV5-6,TGTGCCAGCAGCTTGGAGACAGGGGGAGCGAACACCGGGGAGCTGTTTTTT,CASSLETGGANTGELFF
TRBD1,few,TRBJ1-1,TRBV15,TGTGCCACCAGCAGGAAGCGCACAGGGGCCACTGAAGCTTTCTTT,CATSRKRTGATEAFF
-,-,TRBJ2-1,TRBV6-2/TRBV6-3,TGTGCCAGCAGTTTCTTTTCCGGGACAGAGCAGTTCTTC,CASSFFSGTEQFF
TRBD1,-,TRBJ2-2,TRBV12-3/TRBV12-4,TGTGCCAGCAGTCTAAGCCGGGACAGGGATTTGAACACCGGGGAGCTGTTTTTT,CASSLSRDRDLNTGELFF
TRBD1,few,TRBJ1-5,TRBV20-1,TGCAGTGCTAGAGATCCCCGGACAGGGGATCAGCCCCAGCATTTT,CSARDPRTGDQPQHF
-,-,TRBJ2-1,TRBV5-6,TGTGCCAGCAGCTTTCAGGGGGGCGCAAGAGACAATGAGCAGTTCTTC,CASSFQGGARDNEQFF
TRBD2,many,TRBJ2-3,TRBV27,TGTGCCAGCTCCGGGAGGGAAAGAAGCACAGATACGCAGTATTTT,CASSGRERSTDTQYF
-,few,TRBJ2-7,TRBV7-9,TGTGCCAGCAGCTTAGACTGGACCTACGAGCAGTACTTC,CASSLDWTYEQYF
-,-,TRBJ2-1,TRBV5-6,TGTGCCAGCAGCTGGGACCCCTCCTACAATGAGCAGTTCTTC,CASSWDPSYNEQFF
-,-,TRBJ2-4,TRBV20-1,TGCAGTGCTAGAGAGTGGAGTGGCGGCACCAAAAACATTCAGTACTTC,CSAREWSGGTKNIQYF
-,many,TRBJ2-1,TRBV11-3,TGTGCCAGCAGCTTAGTGGCCAAGAGCTCCTACAATGAGCAGTTCTTC,CASSLVAKSSYNEQFF
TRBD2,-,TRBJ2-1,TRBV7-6,TGTGCCAGCAGCTACGGACTAGCGGCTTACAATGAGCAGTTCTTC,CASSYGLAAYNEQFF
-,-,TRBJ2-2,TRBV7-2,TGTGCCAGCAGCTTAGATAGCGGGAACACCGGGGAGCTGTTTTTT,CASSLDSGNTGELFF
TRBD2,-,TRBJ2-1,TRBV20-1,TGCAGTGCGTCGGGACTAGCGGGAGGCCCCCAATATCTTGAGCAGTTCTTC,CSASGLAGGPQYLEQFF
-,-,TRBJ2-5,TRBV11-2,TGTGCCAGCAGCTTCGGGGGATTGGGAGAGACCCAGTACTTC,CASSFGGLGETQYF
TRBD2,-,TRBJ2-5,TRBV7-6,TGTGCCAGCAGCTTAGCCGGACCGGGGAGGGTGGAGACCCAGTACTTC,CASSLAGPGRVETQYF
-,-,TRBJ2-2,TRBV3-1,TGTGCCAGCAGCCTTCAGATTTTCAACACCGGGGAGCTGTTTTTT,CASSLQIFNTGELFF
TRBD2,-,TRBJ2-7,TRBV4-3,TGCGCCAGCAGCCAAGATGTCCAACCGGGTATGGCGGGAGAAGACGAGCAGTACTTC,CASSQDVQPGMAGEDEQYF
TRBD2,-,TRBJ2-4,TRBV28,TGTGCCAGCATCCGCGGGAGGGCGGAAAACATTCAGTACTTC,CASIRGRAENIQYF
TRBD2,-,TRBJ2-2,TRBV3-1,TGTGCCAGCAGCCAACCCCTCGGACTAGCGGGAAGAGGGGACACCGGGGAGCTGTTTTTT,CASSQPLGLAGRGDTGELFF
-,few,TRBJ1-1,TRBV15,TGTGCCACCAGCGGCGCCAGTGGATCTGAAGCTTTCTTT,CATSGASGSEAFF
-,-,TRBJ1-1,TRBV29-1,TGCAGCGTTGCCCAACGGCAGGGCCAATCCGGCGCTGAAGCTTTCTTT,CSVAQRQGQSGAEAFF
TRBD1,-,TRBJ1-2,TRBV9,TGTGCCAGCAGCGTAACCGGACAGGGGTCCTATGGCTACACCTTC,CASSVTGQGSYGYTF
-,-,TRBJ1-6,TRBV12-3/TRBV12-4,TGTGCCAGCAGTTTAGCGGGGACTAGCGCCTATAATTCACCCCTCCACTTT,CASSLAGTSAYNSPLHF
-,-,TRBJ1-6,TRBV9,TGTGCCAGCAGCGTAGAAGGGGCGGCATCACCCCTCCACTTT,CASSVEGAASPLHF
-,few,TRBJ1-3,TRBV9,TGTGCCAGCAGCGTAAGCCCAGATCGGACCATCTCCGGAAACACCATATATTTT,CASSVSPDRTISGNTIYF
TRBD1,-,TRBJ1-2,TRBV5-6,TGTGCCAGCAGCTTACGAACTTGGACAGGTGCCACAAACTATGGCTACACCTTC,CASSLRTWTGATNYGYTF
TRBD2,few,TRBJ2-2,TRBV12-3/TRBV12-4,TGTGCCAGCAGGCTAGCGGACACCGGGGAGCTGTTTTTT,CASRLADTGELFF
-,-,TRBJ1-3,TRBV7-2,TGTGCCAGCAGCTTACGGGGGGAAGGAAACACCATATATTTT,CASSLRGEGNTIYF
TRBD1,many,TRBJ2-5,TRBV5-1,TGCGCCAGCAGCACCCGGGACAGGGGGCGAGAGACCCAGTACTTC,CASSTRDRGRETQYF
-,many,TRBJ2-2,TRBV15,TGTGCCACCAGCAGAAGACTAGATAACACCGGGGAGCTGTTTTTT,CATSRRLDNTGELFF
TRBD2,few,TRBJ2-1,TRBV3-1,TGTGCCAGCAGCATCCGGACTAGCGGGAGGGATGAGCAGTTCTTC,CASSIRTSGRDEQFF
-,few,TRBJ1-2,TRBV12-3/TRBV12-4,TGTGCCAGCAGTTACCGTGGAGGGGGGACTGGCTATGGCTACACCTTC,CASSYRGGGTGYGYTF
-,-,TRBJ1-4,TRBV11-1,TGTGCCAGCAGCTTAGCGCTAACCTGGACCTCGGAGACTGAAAAACTGTTTTTT,CASSLALTWTSETEKLFF